Each of the 5 T cell receptor beta chains below was sequenced from the same sample in a study of identical twins. TCRdb re-derived calls from the 5' RACE reads in MiXCR, one entry per CDR3 protein. Of some 790,000 distinct CDR3 sequences listed, 15% to 20% are singletons. These records were also assigned to another study, of T cells expressing NK-cell markers.

Material for sequencing was PBMCs. These receptors came from a woman between 18 and 29 years old in good health.

The genes are TRBV9 and TRBJ2-1; 9 nucleotides line up with TRBD1. V shed 3 bases and J 7 bases; nucleotides not matched to a gene: 5. The CDR3 runs to 14 residues. Germline V gene sequence: CDR1 SGDLS, CDR2 YYNGEE. This CDR3 reads CASSEWDRVNEQFF. The CDR3 DNA sequence: TGTGCCAGCAGCGAGTGGGACAGGGTAAATGAGCAGTTCTTC.

This clonotype was seen a few times. The chain joins TRBV6-5 to TRBJ2-1; TRBD2 matches 7 bases. Germline V lookup: CDR1 MNHEY, CDR2 SVGAGI. The V gene end was trimmed by 3 bases and the J gene end by 7 bases; junction bases not matched to a gene: 9. The CDR3 extends over 15 amino acids. As DNA, the CDR3 is TGTGCCAGCAGTTATATGGCGGGAGATTGGAATGAGCAGTTCTTC. Residues: CASSYMAGDWNEQFF.

The rearrangement joins TRBV4-3 to TRBJ2-3; D possibly uses TRBD1 or TRBD2 (5 bases each). V dropped 3 bases and J dropped 3 bases, with 13 bases sitting between them. Per the germline V gene, CDR1 is LGHNA and CDR2 is YSLEER. The CDR3 extends over 15 amino acids. CDR3 in amino acids: CASSHGLGVTDTQYF. The CDR3 bases are TGCGCCAGCAGCCACGGCCTGGGGGTTACAGATACGCAGTATTTT.

Only a few counts were recorded for this clonotype. The V gene is TRBV12-3 or TRBV12-4, the J gene TRBJ2-3, with a possible D match to TRBD1 (6 bases). CDR3 length equals 14 residues. V was cut by 6 bases and J by 6 bases, with 16 bases left in between. The CDR3, as DNA: TGTGCCAGCAGCAAGGGACACACCAGGGATACGCAGTATTTT. Its protein product is CASSKGHTRDTQYF.

This clonotype has ten or more counts. This sequence joins TRBV7-8 and TRBJ2-1; 8 bases fit TRBD2. Germline loops: CDR1 SGHVS, CDR2 FQNEAQ. CDR3 size: 15 residues. Losses at the gene ends were 5 bases for V and 7 bases for J; bases not matched to a gene: 10. Written as DNA, the CDR3 is TGTGCCAGCAGCGCGGACCGGGGGGGTTTAAATGAGCAGTTCTTC. Its protein is CASSADRGGLNEQFF.